This T cell receptor (beta chain) appears in the sequencing data of a study of graft-versus-host responses after intestinal transplantation. V trimming: 3 bases; J trimming: 5 bases; junction bases outside the gene matches: 3. Per the germline V gene, CDR1 is LNHDA and CDR2 is SQIVND (reference sequence). CDR3 size: 14 residues. On this clone itself: The antigen remains undetermined.

The table came from immunoSEQ multiplex PCR; TCRdb's copy has only in-frame clones and leaves some out. The sample consists of over 85,000 clones, 85% to 95% of them appearing once. Here the sequenced sample was unstimulated CD8+ T cells sorted from spleen or lymph node cells, taken before intestinal transplant. The receptor was derived from a human donor who received an intestinal transplant. V is TRBV19 and J is TRBJ1-1; 10 bases map to TRBD1. CDR3: CASSMGTGVTEAFF. DNA for the CDR3: TGTGCCAGTAGTATGGGGACAGGGGTTACTGAAGCTTTCTTT.